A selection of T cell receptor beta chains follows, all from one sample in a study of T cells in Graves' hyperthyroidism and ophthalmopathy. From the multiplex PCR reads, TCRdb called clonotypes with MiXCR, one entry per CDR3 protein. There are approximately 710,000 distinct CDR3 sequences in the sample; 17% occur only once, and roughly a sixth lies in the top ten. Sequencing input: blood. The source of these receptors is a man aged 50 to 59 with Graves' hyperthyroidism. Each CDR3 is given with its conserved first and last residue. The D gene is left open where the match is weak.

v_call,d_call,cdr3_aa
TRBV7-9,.,CASSSDGSSNEKLFF
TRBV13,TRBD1,CASSLVNGTGWYEQYF
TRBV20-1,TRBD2,CSGTSGSLVGYEQYF
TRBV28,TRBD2,CASSPSLAGLNNEQFF
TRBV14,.,CASSQDLQTTQYF
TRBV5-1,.,CASHWGQNTEAFF
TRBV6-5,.,CASSYYGGTGTRETQYF
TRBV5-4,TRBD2,CASSGRGREGREQYF
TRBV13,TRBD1,CASSFLGQGEKNTQYF
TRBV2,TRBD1,CASSEDGTGVYEQYF
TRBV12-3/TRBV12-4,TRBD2,CATKRELYNEQFF
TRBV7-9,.,CASSPRWQVSNEQFF
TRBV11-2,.,CASSPRTAAQETQYF
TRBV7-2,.,CASSISGDVNTEAFF
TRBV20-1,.,CSARPFKQPQHF
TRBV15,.,CATSRDRTDLRTFF
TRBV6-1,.,CASISGSGPDEQYF
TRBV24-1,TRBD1,CATSDSRQGPSSAQYF
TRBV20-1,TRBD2,CSARDSGRGQETQYF
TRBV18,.,CASSPQKGRGSGTQETQYF
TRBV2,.,CASGTLSYNEQFF
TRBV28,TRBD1,CATLQGAENIQYF
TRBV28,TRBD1,CASSTGTGGFLKSRAFF
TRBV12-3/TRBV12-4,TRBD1,CASSKPQGASEKLFF
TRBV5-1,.,CASRQNGGLYNEQFF
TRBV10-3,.,CAISETGGAGNYGYTF
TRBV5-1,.,CASRSRAGGETQYF
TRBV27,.,CASSYTGLDTEAFF
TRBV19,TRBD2,CASSRLAGGAYNEQFF
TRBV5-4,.,CASSLSIGRYNEQFF
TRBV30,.,CAFLRNRVNYGYTF
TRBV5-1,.,CASSLGLGTTTNEKLFF
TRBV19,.,CASANGQTYEQYF
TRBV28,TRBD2,CASSFQRTSGYNEQFF
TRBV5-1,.,CASRSSGGNTGELFF
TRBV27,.,CASSVGVALGYNEQFF
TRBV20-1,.,CSAVTTVRDSGNTIYF
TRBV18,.,CASSPFGRTGPSSYNEQFF
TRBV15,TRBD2,CATSRDPTSGDTQYF
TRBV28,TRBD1,CASSLMGQDVFYEQYF
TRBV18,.,CASSPDIGYTF
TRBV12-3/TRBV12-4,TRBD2,CASSWGLAGGGDEQYF
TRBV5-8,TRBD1,CASRLTGTGVGGELFF
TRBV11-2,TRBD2,CASSREGSLRLAGTNGDRYNEQFF
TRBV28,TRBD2,CASSYASGNSYNEQFF
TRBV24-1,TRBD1,CATSDLPRTGGESADYNEQFF
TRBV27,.,CASSSQGGAYNSPLHF
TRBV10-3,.,CAISEIDRANYNEQFF
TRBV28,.,CASSLDLEGSGNTIYF
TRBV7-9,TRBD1,CASSLQGAPQETQYF
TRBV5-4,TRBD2,CASTVAGSLRGEQFF
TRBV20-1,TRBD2,CSASYLGTSGWGTQYF
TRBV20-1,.,CSARAPHLVEQYF